This T cell receptor beta chain was sequenced for a study of blood T cell repertoires in COVID-19. The method was immunoSEQ multiplex PCR; TCRdb's version includes in-frame clones alone and lacks a portion of them. The sample lists fewer than 130,000 clones, about 80% occurring once. There are 13 residues in the CDR3. Germline V CDR1 and CDR2: MNHEY, SVGAGI. V was cut by 4 bases and J by 6 bases, with 12 bases left in between. The rearrangement uses TRBV6-5 and TRBJ1-1; possible D gene TRBD1, 6 bases. The sample was peripheral blood. This TCR derives from a woman of 80 years or more with acute or convalescent COVID-19. The CDR3 spells CASSWDRTAEAFF. The CDR3, as DNA: TGTGCCAGCAGTTGGGACCGGACAGCTGAAGCTTTCTTT.